This entry lists 13 T cell receptor beta chains sequenced from one sample in a study of blood T cell repertoires in COVID-19. Libraries were prepared by immunoSEQ multiplex PCR; TCRdb keeps only in-frame clonotypes and omits some of them. Altogether more than 200,000 clones are present, 84% being singletons, with the ten largest covering roughly 1.8%. Material: PBMCs or T cells enriched from blood (not recorded which). These receptors originate from a man aged 60-69 years who had recovered from COVID-19.

This clone was seen a few times. This CDR3 is also generated by other DNA sequences in the sample. This chain joins TRBV19 and TRBJ1-1, with D possibly TRBD1 on 5 matching bases. The CDR3 totals 13 residues. Germline assignment: CDR1 LNHDA and CDR2 SQIVND (reference sequence). V lost 3 bases to trimming and J lost 1 base, with 6 bases between them. The CDR3 loop reads CASSIGQNTEAFF. The DNA of the CDR3 is TGTGCCAGTAGTATCGGACAGAACACTGAAGCTTTCTTT.

This clone was seen just once. This chain joins TRBV6-5 and TRBJ1-5, with D possibly TRBD1 on 5 matching bases. Deletions cut 5 bases from V and 6 bases from J, with 14 bases between. The CDR3 runs to 14 residues. From germline, CDR1 is MNHEY and CDR2 SVGAGI. CDR3 protein: CASSPNGGTQPQHF. The CDR3 coding sequence is TGTGCCAGCAGTCCCAACGGGGGGACTCAGCCCCAGCATTTT.

The chain employs TRBV11-3 and TRBJ2-5; D call uncertain. This CDR3 spans 12 amino acids. V dropped 4 bases and J dropped 5 bases, with 8 bases sitting between them. From germline, CDR1 is SGHNT and CDR2 YENEEA. CDR3 sequence (DNA): TGTGCCAGCAGCTACACTACGGAGACCCAGTACTTC. Protein product: CASSYTTETQYF.

This clone appeared once. In DNA form, the CDR3 reads TGTGCCAGTAGTAGTGGGACAGGGCATCAGCCCCAGCATTTT. Protein product: CASSSGTGHQPQHF. This chain uses TRBV19 with TRBJ1-5, with 9 positions matching TRBD1. There are 14 residues in the CDR3. The germline V gene encodes CDR1 LNHDA and CDR2 SQIVND (reference sequence). The trim removed 4 bases at V and 5 bases at J, leaving 3 bases unmatched.

The V call is TRBV19, the J call TRBJ2-1; 10 nucleotides align to TRBD2. V shed 6 bases, J shed 0 bases, and the junction held 5 bases outside the gene matches. CDR1 LNHDA and CDR2 SQIVND come from the germline V gene (reference sequence). The CDR3 contains 16 residues. This CDR3 reads CASRISGRSSYNEQFF. The CDR3 bases are TGTGCCAGTAGAATTAGCGGGAGGAGCTCCTACAATGAGCAGTTCTTC.

The rearrangement joins TRBV5-6 to TRBJ1-2; D is uncertain. CDR3 length: 14 amino acids. Trimming took 0 bases from V and 1 from J, leaving 7 bases between them. CDR1 SGHDT and CDR2 YYEEEE come from the germline V gene. The CDR3 reads CASSLGHFNYGYTF. CDR3 bases: TGTGCCAGCAGCTTGGGGCATTTTAACTATGGCTACACCTTC.

The chain has TRBV7-2 and TRBJ1-2, with 8 positions matching TRBD1. The V gene end was trimmed by 8 bases and the J gene end by 4 bases; junction bases not matched to a gene: 9. The length of the CDR3 is 14 residues. The germline V gene encodes CDR1 SGHTA and CDR2 FQGNSA. This CDR3 is CASYHGQGGYGYTF. CDR3 coding DNA: TGTGCCAGCTACCACGGACAGGGAGGCTATGGCTACACCTTC.

The chain joins TRBV7-8 to TRBJ2-1; 12 bases match TRBD2. This CDR3 is built from 16 residues. Germline CDR1 reads SGHVS; CDR2 reads FQNEAQ. V lost 4 bases, J lost 3 bases, and 4 bases stayed unmatched. Here the CDR3 reads CASSSSTSGGYNEQFF. Here the CDR3 DNA reads TGTGCCAGCAGCTCCTCGACTAGCGGGGGCTACAATGAGCAGTTCTTC.

The chain couples TRBV4-3 to TRBJ1-2; 9 bases match TRBD1. CDR1 and CDR2 from the germline V gene are LGHNA and YSLEER. The CDR3 length is 14 residues. V trimming: 1 base; J trimming: 8 bases; junction bases outside the gene matches: 5. The DNA of the CDR3 is TGCGCCAGCAGCCAAGCACAGGGGGCAAGGGGCTACACCTTC. Protein: CASSQAQGARGYTF.

The chain recombines TRBV12-3 or TRBV12-4 with TRBJ1-1; TRBD1 agrees at 7 bases. The V and J ends lost 6 bases and 5 bases, in that order; junction bases with no gene match: 6. The CDR3 is 13 amino acids. CDR3 coding DNA: TGTGCCAGCAGAGCAGGGGGGCGGACTGAAGCTTTCTTT. It yields the protein CASRAGGRTEAFF.

The chain carries TRBV7-9 and TRBJ1-4; 7 bases are a match to TRBD1. This CDR3 has 14 amino acids. Trimming removed 4 bases from V and 4 bases from J; junction bases left unmatched: 3. The germline V gene encodes CDR1 SEHNR and CDR2 FQNEAQ (reference sequence). CDR3 amino acids: CASSSGQNNEKLFF. As DNA, the CDR3 is TGTGCCAGCAGCTCGGGACAGAATAATGAAAAACTGTTTTTT.

The rearrangement joins TRBV6-5 to TRBJ1-1; 8 nucleotides match TRBD1. The CDR3 loop spans 13 amino acids. V trimming: 6 bases; J trimming: 8 bases; junction bases outside the gene matches: 8. Germline assignment: CDR1 MNHEY and CDR2 SVGAGI. The CDR3 region has the DNA TGTGCCAGCAGATGGACAGGGCACCCAGAAGCTTTCTTT. Translated: CASRWTGHPEAFF.

Only a few counts were recorded for this clone. The chain joins TRBV3-1 (or the pseudogene TRBV3-2) to TRBJ1-6, with 7 bases identical to TRBD1. CDR1 and CDR2 from the germline V gene are LGHDT and YNNKEL (reference sequence). This CDR3 has 14 amino acids. J lost 10 bases, V lost 4 bases, and 7 bases had no gene match. DNA of the CDR3: TGTGCCAGCAGCCTCGGACAGGAGGGCTCACCCCTCCACTTT. Its translation: CASSLGQEGSPLHF.